This TCR beta chain was found in a study of control samples from healthy donors and cancer patients. This clone occurred a few times. The sample has other DNA sequences that encode this CDR3 too. Sequencing was performed with immunoSEQ multiplex PCR; in TCRdb, only in-frame clones are kept and a portion is missing. The table records roughly 370,000 clones, around 90% of them present only once. From germline, CDR1 is MNHEY and CDR2 SVGAGI. Trimming took 4 bases from V and 5 from J, leaving 14 bases between them. The CDR3 is 14 residues long. The sequencing sample was made of PBMCs. The chain is built from TRBV6-5 and TRBJ2-5; D unresolved. This clonotype was obtained from a man in his forties with head and neck cancer. As DNA, the CDR3 is TGTGCCAGCAGTTTAAAAGTAGGACCTGAGACCCAGTACTTC. It is translated as CASSLKVGPETQYF.